This entry lists 23 T cell receptor beta chains sequenced from one sample in a study of cytomegalovirus exposure and HLA in healthy donors. Only in-frame clones appear in the TCRdb table, and some are missing; sequencing was by immunoSEQ multiplex PCR. This table has 90,000 to 150,000 clones, 86% appearing once. Sequenced: PBMCs. The source of these receptors is a man younger than 30 in good health and CMV-seronegative.

The V and J genes are TRBV5-1 and TRBJ1-1; weak D call: TRBD1 (6 bases). Trimming left V 4 bases short and J 1 base short, with 17 bases between. CDR1 is SGHRS, CDR2 YFSETQ, per germline. The CDR3 spans 16 residues. CDR3 in amino acids: CASSPPQGLWNTEAFF. In DNA, the CDR3 is TGCGCCAGCAGCCCTCCCCAGGGGCTCTGGAACACTGAAGCTTTCTTT.

V usage is TRBV21-1 and J usage is TRBJ2-1; the listed D gene, TRBD2, was not tested against the DNA. TRBV21-1 is given as a pseudogene. This CDR3 spans 16 amino acids. The CDR3 reads CASSKGLAGNYNEQFF. Written as DNA, the CDR3 is TGTGCCAGCAGCAAAGGACTAGCGGGCAACTACAATGAGCAGTTCTTC.

CDR3 sequence reads: CASSWEETQYF. The CDR3, as DNA: TGTGCCAGCAGCTGGGAGGAGACCCAGTACTTC. The chain carries TRBV7-9 and TRBJ2-5, with D maybe TRBD2 (5 bases). The V end was cut by 4 bases, the J end by 5 bases, with 5 bases between. The CDR3 is made up of 11 amino acids. Germline CDR1 is SEHNR and CDR2 is FQNEAQ (reference sequence). The variable domain in full, completed from reference TRBV7-9 and TRBJ2-5, reads DTGVSQNPRHKITKRGQNVTFRCDPISEHNRLYWYRQTLGQGPEFLTYFQNEAQLEKSRLLSDRFSAERPKGSFSTLEIQRTEQGDSAMYLCASSWEETQYFGPGTRLLVL.

This rearrangement joins TRBV7-9 to TRBJ2-7; D is perhaps TRBD2 (5 bases). The V gene's germline CDR1 is SEHNR and CDR2 FQNEAQ (reference sequence). Trimming removed 4 bases at V and 3 bases at J, with 19 bases between. The CDR3 spans 16 residues. The CDR3 nucleotides are TGTGCCAGCAGCTCCGATCCAAAACTAGTAAGCTACGAGCAGTACTTC. Translated: CASSSDPKLVSYEQYF.

J is TRBJ1-5 and V is TRBV2, with D hard to call. From germline, CDR1 is SNHLY and CDR2 FYNNEI. Deletions cut 3 bases from V and 5 bases from J, with 8 bases between. This CDR3 has 13 residues. CDR3 amino acids: CASSDEGDQPQHF. CDR3 sequence (DNA): TGTGCCAGCAGTGACGAGGGAGATCAGCCCCAGCATTTT.

This rearrangement joins TRBV30 to TRBJ2-2; 12 positions agree with TRBD2. The CDR3 sequence is 16 residues long. Germline loops: CDR1 GTSNPN, CDR2 SVGIG (reference sequence). V was clipped by 0 bases and J by 5 bases; unmatched bases: 4. As DNA, the CDR3 is TGTGCCTGGAGTGTGCTAGCGGGAGGGTGGACCGGGGAGCTGTTTTTT. Translated, it gives CAWSVLAGGWTGELFF.

V and J are TRBV5-1 and TRBJ2-1, with 9 bases identical to TRBD2. This CDR3 contains 17 residues. Trimming took 1 base from V and 5 from J; bases not matched to a gene: 10. The germline gives CDR1 SGHRS, CDR2 YFSETQ. CDR3: CASSLTYRLAANNEQFF. The CDR3 DNA reads TGCGCCAGCAGCTTGACCTACCGACTAGCGGCTAACAATGAGCAGTTCTTC.

The chain links TRBV5-6 to TRBJ2-5; 8 positions match TRBD2. This CDR3 is built from 13 residues. After removal of 4 bases from V and 3 bases from J, the junction contained 2 bases not matched to a gene. In germline, CDR1 is SGHDT, CDR2 YYEEEE. The CDR3 reads CASSPGLEETQYF. The CDR3 DNA follows: TGTGCCAGCAGCCCGGGACTAGAAGAGACCCAGTACTTC.

This clone was found many times. CDR3 region: CASSLRQDYGYTF. CDR3 nucleotide sequence: TGTGCCAGCTCACTTAGACAGGACTATGGCTACACCTTC. The chain employs TRBV18 and TRBJ1-2, with a weak D call TRBD1 (6 bases). Trimming removed 4 bases at V and 3 bases at J, with 9 bases between. The CDR3 sequence is 13 residues long. Germline lookup yields CDR1 KGHSH and CDR2 LQKENI.

The chain couples TRBV5-1 to TRBJ2-1; TRBD2 is a possible D gene (5 bases). The germline V gene has CDR1 SGHRS and CDR2 YFSETQ. The CDR3 is 14 amino acids. V dropped 3 bases and J dropped 5 bases, with 12 bases sitting between them. Here the CDR3 DNA reads TGCGCCAGCAGCTCCACTAGAGGGCACAATGAGCAGTTCTTC. Residues: CASSSTRGHNEQFF.

This chain connects TRBV5-1 to TRBJ2-7; TRBD2 matches 13 bases. The ends lost 2 bases at V and 7 bases at J; junction bases unmatched: 15. The CDR3 is 18 amino acids. Germline V lookup: CDR1 SGHRS, CDR2 YFSETQ. The CDR3 DNA reads as TGCGCCAGCAGCTTTAGGACTAGCGGGAGCCAGGTCCCTTCGGAGCAGTACTTC. Protein sequence: CASSFRTSGSQVPSEQYF.

The rearrangement links TRBV30 to TRBJ1-1; D may be TRBD1 (5 bases). Germline V gene sequence: CDR1 GTSNPN, CDR2 SVGIG (reference sequence). The CDR3 is 17 amino acids. V dropped 4 bases and J dropped 3 bases, with 24 bases sitting between them. CDR3 DNA: TGTGCCTGGACGGGACCGACCCGGTCGAGCGGGGACACTGAAGCTTTCTTT. It yields the protein CAWTGPTRSSGDTEAFF. Complete variable domain (other parts from reference TRBV30 and TRBJ1-1): SQTIHQWPATLVQPVGSPLSLECTVEGTSNPNLYWYRQAAGRGLQLLFYSVGIGQISSEVPQNLSASRPQDRQFILSSKKLLLSDSGFYLCAWTGPTRSSGDTEAFFGQGTRLTVV.

This rearrangement joins TRBV19 to TRBJ2-7; D might be TRBD1 (6 bases). V lost 3 bases and J lost 2, with 11 bases in between. Germline V lookup: CDR1 LNHDA, CDR2 SQIVND (reference sequence). CDR3 length: 14 amino acids. CDR3 coding DNA: TGTGCCAGTAGTATCTCAGGGGTCACCTACGAGCAGTACTTC. It translates to CASSISGVTYEQYF.

The rearrangement links TRBV7-8 to TRBJ2-7, with D possibly TRBD1 on 5 matching bases. Germline-derived CDR1 and CDR2 are SGHVS and FQNEAQ. Trimming removed 8 bases at V and 7 bases at J, with 24 bases between. The CDR3 spans 15 residues. The CDR3 protein is CASRQGAERVYEQYF. As DNA, the CDR3 is TGTGCCAGCCGGCAAGGGGCGGAGAGAGTATATGAGCAGTACTTC.

The chain couples TRBV5-1 to TRBJ1-1; possibly TRBD1 for D (6 bases). This CDR3 is 15 amino acids long. Germline CDR1 is SGHRS and CDR2 is YFSETQ. Trimming took off 4 bases at V and 1 base at J, with 14 bases between the two ends. CDR3 sequence (DNA): TGCGCCAGCAGCCCAGAGACAGGACGGAACACTGAAGCTTTCTTT. As protein: CASSPETGRNTEAFF.

The chain joins TRBV4-1 to TRBJ2-7; D is possibly TRBD1 (6 bases). Germline V gene lookup returns CDR1 MGHRA and CDR2 YSYEKL. This CDR3 comprises 15 residues. V lost 0 bases and J 2 bases, leaving 11 bases between the germline ends. The CDR3 reads CASSQEIQGPYEQYF. The CDR3 DNA reads as TGCGCCAGCAGCCAAGAGATACAGGGACCCTACGAGCAGTACTTC.

The chain carries TRBV6-5 and TRBJ1-2, with 9 positions matching TRBD1. The J segment lost 2 bases and the V segment lost 6 bases, leaving 4 bases of the junction unmatched. CDR1 MNHEY and CDR2 SVGAGI come from the germline V gene. The CDR3 runs 14 residues. The CDR3 is CASRTGGANYGYTF. DNA for the CDR3: TGTGCCAGCAGAACAGGGGGCGCAAACTATGGCTACACCTTC.

The chain couples TRBV5-1 to TRBJ2-5; D may be TRBD2 (5 bases). CDR1 and CDR2 (germline): SGHRS, YFSETQ. V was cut by 4 bases and J by 4 bases, with 14 bases left in between. CDR3 size: 14 residues. The CDR3: CASSGARGRETQYF. In DNA, the CDR3 is TGCGCCAGCAGCGGAGCTCGGGGAAGAGAGACCCAGTACTTC. Full variable domain (rest looked up from reference TRBV5-1 and TRBJ2-5): KAGVTQTPRYLIKTRGQQVTLSCSPISGHRSVSWYQQTPGQGLQFLFEYFSETQRNKGNFPGRFSGRQFSNSRSEMNVSTLELGDSALYLCASSGARGRETQYFGPGTRLLVL.

The chain is built from TRBV4-2 and TRBJ2-7; D is unclear. CDR1 is LGHNA and CDR2 is YNFKEQ in the germline V gene. V was trimmed by 0 bases and J by 3 bases, leaving 9 bases between them. This CDR3 comprises 14 residues. Written as DNA, the CDR3 is TGTGCCAGCAGCCAAGATTTGACAAACTACGAGCAGTACTTC. It is translated as CASSQDLTNYEQYF.

This clone was observed a single time. A read error may produce the germline difference seen at one junction end. V usage is TRBV7-9 and J usage is TRBJ2-7; TRBD2 matches at 11 bases. Germline V gene data show CDR1 as SEHNR and CDR2 as FQNEAQ (reference sequence). The CDR3 consists of 14 residues. The CDR3 DNA follows: TGTGCCAGCAGCGTAGCGGGAGGGCCTAGCGAGCAGTACTTC. Translation: CASSVAGGPSEQYF.

The CDR3 is CASSLPGLAGTDTQYF. CDR3 bases: TGTGCCAGCAGCTTACCGGGACTAGCGGGCACAGATACGCAGTATTTT. The rearrangement joins TRBV7-9 to TRBJ2-3; 11 nucleotides align to TRBD2. CDR1 and CDR2 (germline): SEHNR, FQNEAQ (reference sequence). CDR3 length: 16 amino acids. After removal of 2 bases from V and 1 base from J, the junction contained 2 bases not matched to a gene.

This sequence joins TRBV23-1 and TRBJ2-2, with 8 nucleotides matching TRBD1. TRBV23-1 counts as an open reading frame of uncertain function. CDR3 size: 20 residues. The V and J ends lost 2 bases and 6 bases, in that order; junction bases with no gene match: 20. The CDR3 DNA reads TGCGCCAGCAGTCAAACTCGGGACAGGCGGACGGGGGTATCTCCCGGGGAGCTGTTTTTT. As protein: CASSQTRDRRTGVSPGELFF.

The chain joins TRBV6-5 to TRBJ1-2, with D maybe TRBD1 (6 bases). CDR1 and CDR2 from the germline V gene are MNHEY and SVGAGI. The CDR3 loop spans 14 amino acids. The V gene lost 7 bases and the J gene lost 6 bases, with 18 bases spanning the gap. Written as DNA, the CDR3 is TGTGCCAGCACCCCCGGGCGCAGGGGCCATGGCTACACCTTC. Amino acids: CASTPGRRGHGYTF.